This T cell receptor (beta chain) was observed in a study of OX40 agonist ivuxolimab in advanced cancers. At the level of the study: As their treatment, patients were administered ivuxolimab, an agonistic anti-OX40 (CD134) antibody. The dose of intravenous ivuxolimab that patients received every 2 weeks ranged from 0.01 to 10 mg/kg. Study results and caveats: Antigen targets of the expanded peripheral T cells went undetermined. At 0.1 to 3.0 mg/kg, clonal expansion of CD4+ and CD8+ blood T cells had occurred by week 6.

Comment on this clone: What it binds is unknown.

Assay: immunoSEQ multiplex PCR; the TCRdb copy retains only in-frame clones and omits some. The sample carries 60,000 to 75,000 clones, 84% recorded once. The sequencing here drew on CD4+ or CD8+ T cells sorted from blood, taken in a trial of the OX40 agonist ivuxolimab. The origin of this receptor is an adult with an advanced solid tumor such as melanoma, head and neck, liver or kidney cancer.

This CDR3 is CASSQGTSGGPGDIQYF. The CDR3 DNA is TGTGCCAGCAGCCAAGGGACTAGCGGGGGCCCGGGGGACATTCAGTACTTC. The chain recombines TRBV7-9 with TRBJ2-4, with TRBD2 matching 14 bases. V trimming: 5 bases; J trimming: 8 bases; junction bases outside the gene matches: 11. This CDR3 is 17 amino acids long. Germline CDR1 reads SEHNR; CDR2 reads FQNEAQ (reference sequence). Drawing the rest from reference TRBV7-9 and TRBJ2-4, the complete variable domain is DTGVSQNPRHKITKRGQNVTFRCDPISEHNRLYWYRQTLGQGPEFLTYFQNEAQLEKSRLLSDRFSAERPKGSFSTLEIQRTEQGDSAMYLCASSQGTSGGPGDIQYFGAGTRLSVL.